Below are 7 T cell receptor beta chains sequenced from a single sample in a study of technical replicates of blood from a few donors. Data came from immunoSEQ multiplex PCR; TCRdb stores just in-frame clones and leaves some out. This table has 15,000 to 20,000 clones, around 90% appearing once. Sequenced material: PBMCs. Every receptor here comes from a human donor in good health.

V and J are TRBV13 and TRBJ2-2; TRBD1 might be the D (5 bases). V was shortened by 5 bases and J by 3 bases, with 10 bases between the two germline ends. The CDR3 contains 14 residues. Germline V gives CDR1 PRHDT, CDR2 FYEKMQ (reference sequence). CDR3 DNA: TGTGCCAGCAGCCCTGGGGCGGACACCGGGGAGCTGTTTTTT. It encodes CASSPGADTGELFF.

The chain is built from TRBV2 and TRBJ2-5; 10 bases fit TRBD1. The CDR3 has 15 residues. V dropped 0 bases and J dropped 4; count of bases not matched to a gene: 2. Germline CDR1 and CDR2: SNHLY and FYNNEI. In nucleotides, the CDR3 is TGTGCCAGCAGTGAAGCGGGACAGGGGCGAGAGACCCAGTACTTC. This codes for CASSEAGQGRETQYF.

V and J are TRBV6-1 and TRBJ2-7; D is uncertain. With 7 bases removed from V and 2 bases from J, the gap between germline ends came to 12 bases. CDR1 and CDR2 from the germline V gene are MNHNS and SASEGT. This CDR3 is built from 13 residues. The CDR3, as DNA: TGTGCCAGCACTTGGCAGGTGGCCTACGAGCAGTACTTC. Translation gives CASTWQVAYEQYF.

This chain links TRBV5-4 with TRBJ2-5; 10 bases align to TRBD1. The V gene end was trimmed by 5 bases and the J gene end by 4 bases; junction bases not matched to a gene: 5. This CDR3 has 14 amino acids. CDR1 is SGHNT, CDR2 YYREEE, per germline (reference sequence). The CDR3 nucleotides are TGTGCCAGCAGTTGGGACAGGGGAGTAGAGACCCAGTACTTC. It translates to CASSWDRGVETQYF.

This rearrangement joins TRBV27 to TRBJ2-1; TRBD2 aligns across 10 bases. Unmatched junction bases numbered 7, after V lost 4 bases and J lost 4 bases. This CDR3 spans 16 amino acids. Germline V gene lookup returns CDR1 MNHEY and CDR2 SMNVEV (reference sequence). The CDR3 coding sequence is TGTGCCAGCAGTTCATCCACTAGCGGGGATTACAATGAGCAGTTCTTC. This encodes CASSSSTSGDYNEQFF.

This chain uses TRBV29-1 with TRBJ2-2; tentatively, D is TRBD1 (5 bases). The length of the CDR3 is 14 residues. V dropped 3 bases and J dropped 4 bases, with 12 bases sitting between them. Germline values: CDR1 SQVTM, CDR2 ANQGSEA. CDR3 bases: TGCAGCGTTGATGTTGACAGTTCCACCGGGGAGCTGTTTTTT. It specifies CSVDVDSSTGELFF.

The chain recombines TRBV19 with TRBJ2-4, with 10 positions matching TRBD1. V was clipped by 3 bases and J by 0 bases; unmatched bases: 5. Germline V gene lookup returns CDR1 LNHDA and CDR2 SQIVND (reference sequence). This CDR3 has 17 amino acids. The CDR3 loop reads CASSITGTGVAKNIQYF. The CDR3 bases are TGTGCCAGTAGTATCACCGGGACAGGGGTAGCCAAAAACATTCAGTACTTC.